These 32 T cell receptor beta chains came from one sample sequenced in a study of neurological immune-mediated disorders. TCRdb re-called the 5' RACE reads with MiXCR, one entry per CDR3 protein. This repertoire shows some 22,000 distinct CDR3 sequences, 17% found once; its top ten account for around 7%. The sequenced sample was CD8+ T cells from blood. These receptors were collected from a young woman with multiple sclerosis.

In this sample, this clonotype turned up many times. The gene calls are TRBV5-1 and TRBJ2-1; the D gene is possibly TRBD2 (6 bases). Germline-derived CDR1 and CDR2 are SGHRS and YFSETQ. The CDR3 totals 17 residues. V dropped 3 bases and J dropped 2 bases, with 18 bases sitting between them. CDR3 sequence: CASSSESTSLTYNEQFF. In DNA, the CDR3 is TGCGCCAGCAGCTCGGAATCGACTAGTTTGACCTACAATGAGCAGTTCTTC.

This clonotype came up many times. The chain combines TRBV6-5 with TRBJ1-4; the match to TRBD1 covers 10 bases. CDR3 length: 16 amino acids. Germline CDR1 reads MNHEY; CDR2 reads SVGAGI. Trimming took 6 bases from V and 8 from J; bases not matched to a gene: 12. The CDR3 protein is CASSKYAGTGEEKLFF. The DNA for the CDR3 is TGTGCCAGCAGCAAATACGCCGGGACAGGGGAAGAAAAACTGTTTTTT.

This clonotype was counted many times. The V call is TRBV7-2, the J call TRBJ1-2; D remains unclear. Trimming removed 1 base from V and 4 bases from J, with 13 bases in between. There are 15 residues in the CDR3. Germline V gene lookup returns CDR1 SGHTA and CDR2 FQGNSA. CDR3 sequence: CASSLVRTASYGYTF. CDR3 sequence (DNA): TGTGCCAGCAGCTTAGTACGTACAGCTTCCTATGGCTACACCTTC.

J is TRBJ2-3 and V is TRBV30; 7 bases agree with TRBD2. The CDR3 runs to 18 residues. Germline V gene data show CDR1 as GTSNPN and CDR2 as SVGIG (reference sequence). After removal of 1 base from V and 4 bases from J, the junction contained 17 bases not matched to a gene. The CDR3 region is CAWSASKVFRGESDTQYF. For the CDR3, the DNA is TGTGCCTGGAGTGCCAGCAAGGTTTTCCGGGGGGAATCAGATACGCAGTATTTT.

This clonotype was counted ten times or more. The genes are TRBV5-1 and TRBJ2-3; unclear D gene. V gave up 1 base and J gave up 4 bases, with 4 bases separating them. Germline loops: CDR1 SGHRS, CDR2 YFSETQ. This CDR3 contains 12 residues. The CDR3 reads CASSLSADTQYF. The CDR3 DNA reads TGCGCCAGCAGCTTGAGTGCAGATACGCAGTATTTT. The full variable domain, its missing parts supplied by reference TRBV5-1 and TRBJ2-3, is KAGVTQTPRYLIKTRGQQVTLSCSPISGHRSVSWYQQTPGQGLQFLFEYFSETQRNKGNFPGRFSGRQFSNSRSEMNVSTLELGDSALYLCASSLSADTQYFGPGTRLTVL.

In this sample, this clonotype turned up many times. This chain connects TRBV7-6 to TRBJ2-2; D call uncertain. The germline gives CDR1 SGHVS, CDR2 FNYEAQ. The CDR3 covers 15 residues. Trimming left V 5 bases short and J 7 bases short, with 17 bases between. CDR3 residues: CASSPRLELGGELFF. In nucleotides, the CDR3 is TGTGCCAGCAGCCCTCGTTTAGAACTCGGCGGGGAGCTGTTTTTT. The whole variable domain, filled in from reference TRBV7-6 and TRBJ2-2, reads GAGVSQSPRYKVTKRGQDVALRCDPISGHVSLYWYRQALGQGPEFLTYFNYEAQQDKSGLPNDRFSAERPEGSISTLTIQRTEQRDSAMYRCASSPRLELGGELFFGEGSRLTVL.

The chain uses TRBV5-4 and TRBJ2-5; unclear D gene. The CDR3 spans 14 residues. Germline-derived CDR1 and CDR2 are SGHNT and YYREEE (reference sequence). V lost 1 base to trimming and J lost 2 bases, with 9 bases between them. CDR3 residues: CASSLYQEQETQYF. CDR3 bases: TGTGCCAGCAGCTTGTATCAAGAGCAAGAGACCCAGTACTTC. The full variable domain, its missing parts supplied by reference TRBV5-4 and TRBJ2-5, is ETGVTQSPTHLIKTRGQQVTLRCSSQSGHNTVSWYQQALGQGPQFIFQYYREEENGRGNFPPRFSGLQFPNYSSELNVNALELDDSALYLCASSLYQEQETQYFGPGTRLLVL.

This clonotype was seen many times. The chain couples TRBV6-2 or TRBV6-3 to TRBJ1-2, with D perhaps TRBD1 (5 bases). CDR1 and CDR2 (germline): MNHEY, SVGEGT. The length of the CDR3 is 17 residues. V shed 2 bases and J shed 14 bases, with 30 bases lying between them. The CDR3 coding sequence is TGTGCCAGCAGTTACCGGGAGACGCGGGGGAAGTGGGAAAGTGTTACCTTC. The encoded protein is CASSYRETRGKWESVTF.

This sequence joins TRBV27 and TRBJ2-6, with a possible D match to TRBD1 (5 bases). The CDR3 has 16 residues. Germline V lookup: CDR1 MNHEY, CDR2 SMNVEV (reference sequence). V gave up 2 bases and J gave up 0 bases, with 8 bases separating them. The CDR3 DNA is TGTGCCAGCAGTTTAGTGACAGCCTCTGGGGCCAACGTCCTGACTTTC. Translating gives CASSLVTASGANVLTF.

The chain uses TRBV5-5 and TRBJ1-2, with 7 bases lining up with TRBD1. The germline gives CDR1 SGHKS, CDR2 YYEKEE (reference sequence). This CDR3 contains 14 residues. V lost 2 bases to trimming and J lost 2 bases; unmatched junction nucleotides: 3. The CDR3 sequence: CASSFQGDNYGYTF. As DNA, the CDR3 is TGTGCCAGCAGCTTCCAGGGGGACAACTATGGCTACACCTTC.

This clonotype was recorded at least ten times. The rearrangement links TRBV7-8 to TRBJ1-1, with D perhaps TRBD1 (5 bases). CDR1 SGHVS and CDR2 FQNEAQ come from the germline V gene. V lost 2 bases and J 1 base, leaving 17 bases between the germline ends. The CDR3 spans 17 residues. Here the CDR3 reads CASSLSRVLLRNTEAFF. The CDR3 DNA follows: TGTGCCAGCAGCTTAAGCAGGGTCCTCCTTAGGAACACTGAAGCTTTCTTT.

This clonotype was observed many times. The chain joins TRBV12-3 or TRBV12-4 to TRBJ1-1, with a weak D call TRBD1 (5 bases). V dropped 3 bases and J dropped 5 bases, with 13 bases sitting between them. The CDR3 spans 14 residues. CDR3 in amino acids: CASSFGGAGTEAFF. In DNA, the CDR3 is TGTGCCAGCAGTTTCGGCGGGGCCGGGACTGAAGCTTTCTTT.

By sample share, this clonotype is medium-sized (0.01 to 0.1%). The chain is built from TRBV7-3 and TRBJ2-7; 9 bases line up with TRBD1. Germline V gene data show CDR1 as SGHTA and CDR2 as FQGTGA. The CDR3 covers 14 residues. Germline trimming cut 5 bases from V and 2 bases from J; bases unmatched to any gene: 4. In nucleotides, the CDR3 is TGTGCCAGCAGCCCCGGGACAGGGACCTACGAGCAGTACTTC. It yields the protein CASSPGTGTYEQYF.

This clonotype was found many times. The chain uses TRBV5-1 and TRBJ1-1; tentatively, D is TRBD1 (6 bases). The germline V gene encodes CDR1 SGHRS and CDR2 YFSETQ. The CDR3 is 14 residues long. Trimming cost V 2 bases and J 4 bases, with 12 bases left between them. The chain's CDR3 is CASSLTGKGTEAFF. In nucleotides, the CDR3 is TGCGCCAGCAGCTTAACAGGGAAAGGCACTGAAGCTTTCTTT.

This clonotype was seen many times. The genes are TRBV7-9 and TRBJ2-1; D perhaps matches TRBD2 (6 bases). Trimming left V 1 base short and J 5 bases short, with 12 bases between. Germline V CDR1 and CDR2: SEHNR, FQNEAQ (reference sequence). This CDR3 has 15 amino acids. Here the CDR3 DNA reads TGTGCCAGCAGCTTAGGACTAGGCAACGACAATGAGCAGTTCTTC. Residues: CASSLGLGNDNEQFF.

This clonotype was counted at least ten times. The V and J genes are TRBV13 and TRBJ2-1, with D uncertain. CDR1 is PRHDT and CDR2 is FYEKMQ in the germline V gene (reference sequence). The V end was cut by 0 bases, the J end by 9 bases, with 18 bases between. This CDR3 has 16 residues. The DNA for the CDR3 is TGTGCCAGCAGCTTAGGCCTAAGGACCCCCGATAGTGAGCAGTTCTTC. Translation: CASSLGLRTPDSEQFF.

This clonotype was seen at least ten times. The V call is TRBV4-2, the J call TRBJ2-2; D is ambiguous. V was pared by 0 bases and J by 2 bases, with 10 bases between. CDR3 size: 16 residues. CDR1 is LGHNA, CDR2 YNFKEQ, per germline. The CDR3 loop is CASSQDLAPNTGELFF. CDR3 nucleotides: TGTGCCAGCAGCCAAGATTTGGCGCCTAACACCGGGGAGCTGTTTTTT.

This clonotype was seen repeatedly, ten times or more. The V call is TRBV12-3 or TRBV12-4, the J call TRBJ2-1; the D gene is possibly TRBD2 (6 bases). V was pared by 9 bases and J by 9 bases, with 12 bases between. The CDR3 totals 11 residues. The CDR3 DNA reads TGTGCCAGTCTGGGGGGAGTTGAGCAGTTCTTC. Its protein is CASLGGVEQFF.

This clonotype was detected ten times or more. The rearrangement joins TRBV5-1 to TRBJ2-7; weak D call: TRBD1 (6 bases). This CDR3 contains 14 residues. CDR1 is SGHRS and CDR2 is YFSETQ in the germline V gene. The germline V and J ends were trimmed by 4 bases and 0 bases, with 11 bases remaining between them. CDR3 protein: CASSPDRSSYEQYV. DNA of the CDR3: TGCGCCAGCAGCCCGGACAGATCCTCCTACGAGCAGTACGTC.

This clonotype was recorded at least ten times. The gene calls are TRBV5-1 and TRBJ1-2; perhaps TRBD1 as D (5 bases). V was trimmed by 4 bases and J by 2 bases, leaving 21 bases between them. CDR1 is SGHRS and CDR2 is YFSETQ in the germline V gene. The CDR3 is 17 amino acids. In DNA form, the CDR3 reads TGCGCCAGCAGCGGTGCGGTGATGAGGGCAGGGAACTATGGCTACACCTTC. As protein: CASSGAVMRAGNYGYTF.

This chain uses TRBV6-2 or TRBV6-3 with TRBJ2-1; the D is unclear. The length of the CDR3 is 11 residues. Germline CDR1 reads MNHEY; CDR2 reads SVGEGT. The V gene lost 7 bases and the J gene lost 9 bases, with 10 bases spanning the gap. CDR3 region: CASKLYGEQFF. The CDR3 coding sequence is TGTGCCAGCAAACTTTATGGTGAGCAGTTCTTC.

This clonotype was counted many times. The chain recombines TRBV7-2 with TRBJ1-2; maybe TRBD1 (6 bases). CDR1 SGHTA and CDR2 FQGNSA come from the germline V gene. The CDR3 has 17 amino acids. V lost 0 bases and J 8 bases, leaving 22 bases between the germline ends. For the CDR3, the DNA is TGTGCCAGCAGCTTAGCGCTGCAGACAGGTGTAGTGGAGGGCTACACCTTC. It yields the protein CASSLALQTGVVEGYTF. The full variable domain, with the rest looked up from reference TRBV7-2 and TRBJ1-2, is GAGVSQSPSNKVTEKGKDVELRCDPISGHTALYWYRQSLGQGLEFLIYFQGNSAPDKSGLPSDRFSAERTGGSVSTLTIQRTQQEDSAVYLCASSLALQTGVVEGYTFGSGTRLTVV.

This clonotype was counted many times. V is TRBV29-1 and J is TRBJ2-6; 11 nucleotides agree with TRBD1. Unmatched junction bases numbered 2, after V lost 5 bases and J lost 2 bases. The length of the CDR3 is 15 residues. The germline CDR1 and CDR2 sequences are SQVTM and ANQGSEA. The CDR3, as DNA: TGCAGCGTTTCGGACAGGGGGCCTGGGGCCAACGTCCTGACTTTC. It codes for CSVSDRGPGANVLTF. Full variable domain (remainder filled in from reference TRBV29-1 and TRBJ2-6): SAVISQKPSRDICQRGTSLTIQCQVDSQVTMMFWYRQQPGQSLTLIATANQGSEATYESGFVIDKFPISRPNLTFSTLTVSNMSPEDSSIYLCSVSDRGPGANVLTFGAGSRLTVL.

This clonotype was seen only a few times. This chain links TRBV27 with TRBJ1-2; tentatively, D is TRBD1 (5 bases). Germline V lookup: CDR1 MNHEY, CDR2 SMNVEV (reference sequence). V lost 3 bases, J lost 7 bases, and 9 bases lay in between. The CDR3 is made up of 12 amino acids. CDR3 DNA: TGTGCCAGCAGTTTCGGCGGGGGTGGCTACACCTTC. This translates into CASSFGGGGYTF.

This clonotype was detected a few times. The chain is built from TRBV29-1 and TRBJ2-1; perhaps TRBD1 as D (6 bases). Trimming pared 1 base from V and 5 bases from J, leaving 9 bases between. The CDR3 covers 13 residues. In germline, CDR1 is SQVTM, CDR2 ANQGSEA. The CDR3 spells CSVEVGTNNEQFF. The DNA for the CDR3 is TGCAGCGTTGAAGTCGGGACAAACAATGAGCAGTTCTTC.

This clonotype was counted at least ten times. This chain connects TRBV25-1 to TRBJ1-6; D ambiguous. Between the trimmed V and J ends, which lost 3 bases and 9 bases, there was a span of 6 bases. This CDR3 contains 12 residues. Germline assignment: CDR1 MGHDK and CDR2 SYGVNS. As DNA, the CDR3 is TGTGCCAGCAGTGACGAGGTTTCACCCCTCCACTTT. Amino acid sequence: CASSDEVSPLHF. Full variable domain (rest looked up from reference TRBV25-1 and TRBJ1-6): EADIYQTPRYLVIGTGKKITLECSQTMGHDKMYWYQQDPGMELHLIHYSYGVNSTEKGDLSSESTVSRIRTEHFPLTLESARPSHTSQYLCASSDEVSPLHFGNGTRLTVT.

This clonotype has at least ten counts. The gene calls are TRBV5-6 and TRBJ1-2; D may be TRBD1 (6 bases). The CDR3 is 15 amino acids. The germline V and J ends were trimmed by 3 bases and 4 bases, with 16 bases remaining between them. The germline CDR1 and CDR2 sequences are SGHDT and YYEEEE. CDR3 DNA: TGTGCCAGCAGCTATGGGACATTTCTGGCCTATGGCTACACCTTC. Its protein product is CASSYGTFLAYGYTF.

This clonotype was detected many times. Germline and junction disagree at one end, which may indicate a read error. This chain uses TRBV2 with TRBJ2-7; D is undetermined. The CDR3 spans 11 residues. Germline assignment: CDR1 SNHLY and CDR2 FYNNEI. CDR3 sequence reads: CASTPGPFQHF. CDR3 nucleotide sequence: TGTGCCAGCACCCCGGGTCCCTTTCAGCACTTC.

Judged by abundance, this clonotype is medium-sized (0.01 to 0.1%). The rearrangement joins TRBV10-3 to TRBJ1-1; D not resolved. This CDR3 spans 12 amino acids. Germline V CDR1 and CDR2: ENHRY, SYGVKD. Trimming stripped 3 bases from V and 7 bases from J, with 9 bases between. The CDR3: CAISDEADEAFF. The CDR3 nucleotides are TGTGCCATCAGTGATGAGGCGGATGAAGCTTTCTTT.

This sequence joins TRBV5-1 and TRBJ2-7, with 10 nucleotides matching TRBD1. V lost 5 bases and J lost 1; bases outside the gene matches: 6. The CDR3 length is 15 residues. Germline loops: CDR1 SGHRS, CDR2 YFSETQ. The CDR3 nucleotides are TGCGCCAGCAGTTCTGACAGGGGGCCTTCCTACGAGCAGTACTTC. Amino acids: CASSSDRGPSYEQYF.

This clonotype was seen many times. V and J are TRBV20-1 and TRBJ2-1; D is perhaps TRBD1 (6 bases). The germline gives CDR1 DFQATT, CDR2 SNEGSKA (reference sequence). This CDR3 has 15 residues. V lost 0 bases to trimming and J lost 8 bases, with 17 bases between them. In DNA, the CDR3 is TGCAGTGCTAGAGATAGGGGGACGGCGGGCCATGAGCAGTTCTTC. It specifies CSARDRGTAGHEQFF.

This clonotype is categorized as medium-sized. The chain carries TRBV12-3 or TRBV12-4 and TRBJ1-5, with D unresolved. The CDR3 has 16 amino acids. Trimming pared 5 bases from V and 0 bases from J, leaving 14 bases between. CDR3 protein: CASSQSTEYSNQPQHF. The DNA for the CDR3 is TGTGCCAGCAGTCAATCCACAGAGTATAGCAATCAGCCCCAGCATTTT.